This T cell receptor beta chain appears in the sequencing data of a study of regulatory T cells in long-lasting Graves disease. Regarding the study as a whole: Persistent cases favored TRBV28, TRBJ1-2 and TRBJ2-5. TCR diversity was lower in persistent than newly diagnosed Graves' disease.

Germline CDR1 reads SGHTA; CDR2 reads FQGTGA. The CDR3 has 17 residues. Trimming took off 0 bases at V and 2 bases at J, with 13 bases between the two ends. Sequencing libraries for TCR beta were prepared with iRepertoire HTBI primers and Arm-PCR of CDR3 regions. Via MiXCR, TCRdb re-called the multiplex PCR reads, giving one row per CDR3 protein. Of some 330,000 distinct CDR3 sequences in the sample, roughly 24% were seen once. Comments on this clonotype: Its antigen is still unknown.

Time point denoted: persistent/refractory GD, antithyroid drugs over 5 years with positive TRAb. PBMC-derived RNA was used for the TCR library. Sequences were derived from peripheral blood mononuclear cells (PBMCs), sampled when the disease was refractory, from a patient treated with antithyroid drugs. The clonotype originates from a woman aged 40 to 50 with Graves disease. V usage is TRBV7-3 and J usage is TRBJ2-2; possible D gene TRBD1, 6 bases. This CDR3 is CASSLTAGTPNTGELFF. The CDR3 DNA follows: TGTGCCAGCAGCTTAACGGCCGGGACACCAAACACCGGGGAGCTGTTTTTT.